These 9 T cell receptor beta chains came from one sample sequenced in a study of T cell repertoires in cytomegalovirus infection (dated by TCRdb to about 2019). TCRdb names Illumina HiSeq 1500 as the instrument used. TCRdb redid the processing of the public reads, applying fastp at Q25 and MiXCR, and retained in-frame beta chains. Every CDR3 protein is listed once, alongside the most common genes and DNA of its rows. The sample table contains approximately 750,000 distinct CDR3 sequences; only one count was recorded for under 40% of them. The ten largest clones capture around 2.6% of the sample. The sample comprised PBMCs. Receptor source: a human donor in good health (CMV status not recorded). Some clones in this sample may be carry-over from other donors' samples.

Remarks on this clonotype: One end of the junction is discordant with germline, which a read error may explain. V usage is TRBV6-6 and J usage is TRBJ2-3; possibly TRBD2 for D (5 bases). There are 14 residues in the CDR3. Germline V CDR1 and CDR2: MNHNY, SVGAGI (reference sequence). CDR3 in amino acids: CARSGIRDPDTQYF. The CDR3, as DNA: TGTGCCCGCAGTGGAATTCGGGATCCAGATACGCAGTATTTT.

As to this clonotype: This CDR3 fails to terminate in the conserved phenylalanine or tryptophan, so it likely reflects a read error. The chain carries TRBV6-5 and TRBJ1-4; the D is unclear. The CDR3 length is 14 residues. Germline V gene data show CDR1 as MNHEY and CDR2 as SVGAGI. V lost 6 bases to trimming and J lost 0 bases, with 8 bases between them. The CDR3 here is CASRLSATNEKLFL. CDR3 nucleotides: TGTGCCAGCAGACTTAGTGCAACTAATGAAAAACTGTTTTTG.

The chain employs TRBV20-1 and TRBJ2-1; TRBD1 might be the D (6 bases). The CDR3 length is 14 residues. V was cut by 5 bases and J by 2 bases, with 13 bases left in between. Germline values: CDR1 DFQATT, CDR2 SNEGSKA (reference sequence). Here the CDR3 reads CSAFPGQPYNEQFF. The CDR3 DNA sequence: TGCAGTGCTTTTCCGGGACAACCCTACAATGAGCAGTTCTTC.

The CDR3 coding sequence is TGTGCCAGCAGCCAAGAAAAATCGAGGGGCGGCGGCTACACCTTC. It yields the protein CASSQEKSRGGGYTF. The V and J genes are TRBV7-6 and TRBJ1-2; the D gene is possibly TRBD1 (5 bases). The CDR3 spans 15 residues. Trimming took 5 bases from V and 8 from J, leaving 21 bases between them. Germline V gives CDR1 SGHVS, CDR2 FNYEAQ.

The gene calls are TRBV6-2 or TRBV6-3 and TRBJ1-5; TRBD1 agrees at 7 bases. The CDR3 is 14 residues long. Trimming at V came to 5 bases and at J to 6 bases, leaving 7 bases not matched to a gene. CDR1 and CDR2 (germline): MNHEY, SVGEGT. The CDR3 loop reads CASSRPGGGQPQHF. The CDR3 DNA sequence: TGTGCCAGCAGTCGACCAGGGGGTGGTCAGCCCCAGCATTTT.

This clonotype has a handful of counts. The gene calls are TRBV10-3 and TRBJ1-4, with 7 bases lining up with TRBD1. V lost 5 bases to trimming and J lost 4 bases; unmatched junction nucleotides: 4. The CDR3 contains 14 residues. Germline CDR1 reads ENHRY; CDR2 reads SYGVKD. CDR3 sequence reads: CAISNWDSNEKLFF. The CDR3 coding sequence is TGTGCCATCAGTAACTGGGACAGTAATGAAAAACTGTTTTTT.

The chain couples TRBV10-3 to TRBJ1-2; tentatively, D is TRBD1 (6 bases). CDR3 length: 14 residues. Trimming left V 5 bases short and J 8 bases short, with 18 bases between. The germline V gene has CDR1 ENHRY and CDR2 SYGVKD. The CDR3 DNA reads as TGTGCCATCAGTCCTGGGGGGGCGAGTGGAGGCTACACCTTC. As protein: CAISPGGASGGYTF.

This chain joins TRBV18 and TRBJ1-2; D is uncertain. The CDR3 consists of 15 residues. The germline V gene has CDR1 KGHSH and CDR2 LQKENI. V was shortened by 4 bases and J by 2 bases, with 14 bases between the two germline ends. This CDR3 is CASSQDSLRNYGYTF. The CDR3 DNA follows: TGTGCCAGCTCACAAGACTCTTTAAGGAACTATGGCTACACCTTC.

V is TRBV7-2 and J is TRBJ1-2; the D is unclear. The CDR3 totals 13 residues. V was pared by 5 bases and J by 4 bases, with 11 bases between. CDR1 is SGHTA, CDR2 FQGNSA, per germline. The CDR3 DNA reads as TGTGCCAGCAGCAGGACGACCCTCTATGGCTACACCTTC. Its translation: CASSRTTLYGYTF.